These 17 T cell receptor beta chains came from one sample sequenced in a study of CD8 T cells in Susac syndrome. Random hexamers were used to reverse transcribe about 0.45 to 1 ug of RNA. TCRdb processed the immunoSEQ multiplex PCR reads anew with MiXCR; each CDR3 protein has one entry. The repertoire consists of some 180,000 distinct CDR3 sequences, with just under 95% occurring once and the leading ten covering 0.085% to 0.11%. The sequenced sample consisted of CD4+ T cells from PBMCs. These receptors were taken from a human donor in good health.

J is TRBJ1-1 and V is TRBV5-1, with D possibly being TRBD1 (5 bases). The CDR3 has 18 residues. The germline V gene has CDR1 SGHRS and CDR2 YFSETQ. V shed 4 bases and J shed 0 bases, with 22 bases lying between them. The CDR3 DNA reads as TGCGCCAGCAGCCCTGCGACAGACTACAAGCGAATGAACACTGAAGCTTTCTTT. This codes for CASSPATDYKRMNTEAFF. Combining the CDR3 with reference TRBV5-1 and TRBJ1-1 gives the whole variable domain KAGVTQTPRYLIKTRGQQVTLSCSPISGHRSVSWYQQTPGQGLQFLFEYFSETQRNKGNFPGRFSGRQFSNSRSEMNVSTLELGDSALYLCASSPATDYKRMNTEAFFGQGTRLTVV.

V gene TRBV5-1 combines with J gene TRBJ2-2; 7 bases are a match to TRBD2. The length of the CDR3 is 14 residues. The germline gives CDR1 SGHRS, CDR2 YFSETQ. V lost 5 bases to trimming and J lost 4 bases; unmatched junction nucleotides: 5. The CDR3 DNA reads as TGCGCCAGCAGGCCCGGGACTACCACCGGGGAGCTGTTTTTT. Amino acids: CASRPGTTTGELFF.

The chain couples TRBV2 to TRBJ2-4; possible D gene TRBD1, 6 bases. V was pared by 7 bases and J by 3 bases, with 22 bases between. The CDR3 has 17 residues. Germline assignment: CDR1 SNHLY and CDR2 FYNNEI. The CDR3 DNA reads as TGTGCCAGCAATCCGCTAGGACAGATAGGTGACAAAAACATTCAGTACTTC. Encoded protein: CASNPLGQIGDKNIQYF.

The chain recombines TRBV27 with TRBJ2-1; weak D call: TRBD2 (5 bases). The CDR3 is 14 amino acids. Germline V gene lookup returns CDR1 MNHEY and CDR2 SMNVEV (reference sequence). Trimming took off 2 bases at V and 7 bases at J, with 12 bases between the two ends. CDR3 DNA: TGTGCCAGCAGTTTAAGTGGGAGTTGGAATGAGCAGTTCTTC. Translation gives CASSLSGSWNEQFF.

This clonotype was picked up one time. The rearrangement uses TRBV7-2 and TRBJ2-7; D is uncertain. CDR3 length: 14 amino acids. V dropped 5 bases and J dropped 4 bases, with 15 bases sitting between them. Germline V CDR1 and CDR2: SGHTA, FQGNSA. The CDR3, as DNA: TGTGCCAGCAGCCCAGCCTTCGACGGTTACGAGCAGTACTTC. This codes for CASSPAFDGYEQYF.

V is TRBV25-1 and J is TRBJ2-1; TRBD2 matches at 13 bases. J was trimmed by 10 bases and V by 1 base; bases with no gene match: 13. The CDR3 has 18 residues. Looked up from germline, CDR1 is MGHDK and CDR2 is SYGVNS. The CDR3 protein is CASSEFTTSGRAGAEQFF. Written as DNA, the CDR3 is TGTGCCAGCAGTGAATTCACCACTAGCGGGAGGGCCGGAGCCGAGCAGTTCTTC.

The chain has TRBV3-1 and TRBJ2-1, with D unclear. The CDR3 loop spans 13 amino acids. In germline, CDR1 is LGHDT, CDR2 YNNKEL (reference sequence). V shed 4 bases and J shed 9 bases, with 13 bases lying between them. The CDR3 DNA reads TGTGCCAGCAGCCCCCTTACGGAAGGTGAGCAGTTCTTC. It is translated as CASSPLTEGEQFF.

The rearrangement links TRBV15 to TRBJ2-2; TRBD2 matches 10 bases. The germline V gene has CDR1 LNHNV and CDR2 YYDKDF (reference sequence). The CDR3 spans 15 residues. J lost 10 bases, V lost 1 base, and 6 bases had no gene match. CDR3 in DNA: TGTGCCACCAGCAGAGCAGCGGGAGGGCCTGTGGAGCTGTTTTTT. Translated: CATSRAAGGPVELFF.

This clonotype has a single count. The chain links TRBV29-1 to TRBJ1-1, with 7 bases that match TRBD1. The ends lost 7 bases at V and 0 bases at J; junction bases unmatched: 8. Per germline, CDR1 SQVTM and CDR2 ANQGSEA. CDR3 length equals 14 residues. The CDR3 sequence: CSARQGPLNTEAFF. CDR3 coding DNA: TGCAGCGCCCGACAGGGACCCTTGAACACTGAAGCTTTCTTT. Together with reference TRBV29-1 and TRBJ1-1, the CDR3 gives the full variable domain: SAVISQKPSRDICQRGTSLTIQCQVDSQVTMMFWYRQQPGQSLTLIATANQGSEATYESGFVIDKFPISRPNLTFSTLTVSNMSPEDSSIYLCSARQGPLNTEAFFGQGTRLTVV.

This chain joins TRBV30 and TRBJ2-3, with D possibly being TRBD1 (5 bases). This CDR3 comprises 13 residues. V lost 3 bases to trimming and J lost 4 bases, with 11 bases between them. From germline, CDR1 is GTSNPN and CDR2 SVGIG (reference sequence). The CDR3 loop is CAWRQGAPDTQYF. The CDR3 bases are TGTGCCTGGAGGCAGGGCGCACCAGATACGCAGTATTTT.

The V gene is TRBV20-1, the J gene TRBJ2-7; TRBD2 aligns across 8 bases. V gave up 0 bases and J gave up 1 base; unmatched junction bases: 5. Germline CDR1 is DFQATT and CDR2 is SNEGSKA (reference sequence). The CDR3 is 15 amino acids. CDR3 amino acids: CSARDPGGISYEQYF. CDR3 in DNA: TGCAGTGCTAGAGACCCGGGGGGGATTTCCTACGAGCAGTACTTC.

The chain links TRBV18 to TRBJ2-7; D may be TRBD1 or TRBD2 (6 bases each). V was clipped by 5 bases and J by 1 base, with 18 bases between them. The germline gives CDR1 KGHSH, CDR2 LQKENI. CDR3 length: 16 residues. The CDR3 is CASSKSTPGASYEQYF. As DNA, the CDR3 is TGTGCCAGCTCAAAGTCTACACCGGGGGCTTCCTACGAGCAGTACTTC. Using reference TRBV18 and TRBJ2-7 for the parts outside the CDR3, the full variable domain is NAGVMQNPRHLVRRRGQEARLRCSPMKGHSHVYWYRQLPEEGLKFMVYLQKENIIDESGMPKERFSAEFPKEGPSILRIQQVVRGDSAAYFCASSKSTPGASYEQYFGPGTRLTVT.

The V and J genes are TRBV4-3 and TRBJ2-1; no definite D call. There are 14 residues in the CDR3. CDR1 and CDR2 from the germline V gene are LGHNA and YSLEER. V dropped 4 bases and J dropped 9 bases, with 16 bases sitting between them. The CDR3 loop is CASSPDAAGGEQFF. CDR3 coding DNA: TGCGCCAGCAGCCCCGATGCAGCAGGTGGTGAGCAGTTCTTC.

This clonotype was seen only once. V is TRBV5-1 and J is TRBJ1-1, with D possibly being TRBD1 (6 bases). The CDR3 runs to 14 residues. Trimming cost V 4 bases and J 1 base, with 11 bases left between them. Germline V gene lookup returns CDR1 SGHRS and CDR2 YFSETQ. DNA for the CDR3: TGCGCCAGCAGCCGCGAGGGGGGGAACACTGAAGCTTTCTTT. The encoded protein is CASSREGGNTEAFF.

V usage is TRBV15 and J usage is TRBJ2-1; 13 bases align to TRBD2. Germline assignment: CDR1 LNHNV and CDR2 YYDKDF (reference sequence). The CDR3 length is 18 residues. J lost 8 bases, V lost 0 bases, and 10 bases had no gene match. CDR3 coding DNA: TGTGCCACCAGCAGAGATTATCCCGGACTAGCGGGAGACCATGAGCAGTTCTTC. Encoded protein: CATSRDYPGLAGDHEQFF.

This rearrangement joins TRBV30 to TRBJ2-7, with 7 bases matching TRBD2. The J segment lost 3 bases and the V segment lost 4 bases, leaving 6 bases of the junction unmatched. CDR1 and CDR2 from the germline V gene are GTSNPN and SVGIG (reference sequence). The CDR3 is made up of 13 amino acids. The CDR3 DNA is TGTGCCTGGAAGGCGGGAGATTACTACGAGCAGTACTTC. This codes for CAWKAGDYYEQYF. The variable domain in full, completed from reference TRBV30 and TRBJ2-7, reads SQTIHQWPATLVQPVGSPLSLECTVEGTSNPNLYWYRQAAGRGLQLLFYSVGIGQISSEVPQNLSASRPQDRQFILSSKKLLLSDSGFYLCAWKAGDYYEQYFGPGTRLTVT.

This clonotype came up a few times. The V call is TRBV3-1, the J call TRBJ2-6; D possibly uses TRBD1 or TRBD2 (5 bases each). The V gene's germline CDR1 is LGHDT and CDR2 YNNKEL (reference sequence). This CDR3 spans 15 amino acids. Trimming took off 5 bases at V and 2 bases at J, with 10 bases between the two ends. The CDR3 coding sequence is TGTGCCAGCAGCTACCGGGGCGCTGGGGCCAACGTCCTGACTTTC. Its translation: CASSYRGAGANVLTF.